The present T cell receptor beta chain was sequenced within a study of cytomegalovirus exposure and HLA in healthy donors. Germline CDR1 is LNHDA and CDR2 is SQIVND (reference sequence). The CDR3 has 15 amino acids. Trimming cost V 6 bases and J 4 bases, with 18 bases left between them. 60 Vbeta and 13 Jbeta primers were used in PCR. Only in-frame clones appear in the TCRdb table, and some are missing; sequencing was by immunoSEQ multiplex PCR. The top ten clones hold around 1.2% of a sample with fewer than 250,000 clones, over 75% of them seen once. Whole-study findings and limits: Analyzed later, most CMV-associated TCR beta chains appeared HLA-restricted. Later analysis indicated greater clonal expansion among HLA-associated TCR beta chains than among equally common other chains.

This clone was found once. The antigen is unknown. This receptor was identified in a human donor in good health. Specimen: PBMCs. The V and J genes are TRBV19 and TRBJ1-1, with D tentatively TRBD1 (5 bases). Here the CDR3 reads CASSPLWGDGTEAFF. The CDR3 DNA follows: TGTGCCAGTAGCCCTCTTTGGGGGGATGGCACTGAAGCTTTCTTT.